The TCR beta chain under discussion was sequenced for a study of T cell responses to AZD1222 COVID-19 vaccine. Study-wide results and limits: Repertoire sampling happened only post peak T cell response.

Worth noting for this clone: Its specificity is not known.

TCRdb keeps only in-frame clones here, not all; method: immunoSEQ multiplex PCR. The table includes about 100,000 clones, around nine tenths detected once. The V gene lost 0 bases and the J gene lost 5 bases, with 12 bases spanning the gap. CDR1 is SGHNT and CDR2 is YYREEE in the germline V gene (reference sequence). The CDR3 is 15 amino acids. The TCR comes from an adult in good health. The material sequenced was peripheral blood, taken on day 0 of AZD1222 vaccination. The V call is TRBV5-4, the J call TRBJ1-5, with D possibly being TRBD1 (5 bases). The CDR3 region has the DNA TGTGCCAGCAGCTTGGATGCAGGGCGCGATCAGCCCCAGCATTTT. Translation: CASSLDAGRDQPQHF.